These 11 T cell receptor beta chains were all obtained from the same sample, sequenced in a study of PD-1 blockade in classical Hodgkin lymphoma. Using immunoSEQ multiplex PCR, the repertoire was profiled, and TCRdb retains in-frame clones only, with some absent. The data show approximately 30,000 clones, roughly 85% seen once. The patients all showed relapse after autologous stem cell transplantation, while their brentuximab vedotin exposure varied. Specimen: peripheral blood mononuclear cells (PBMCs), collected before the second cycle of nivolumab. The receptors derive from a human donor with classical Hodgkin lymphoma.

V and J are TRBV4-1 and TRBJ2-1; 7 bases are a match to TRBD1. The CDR3 spans 17 residues. The junction had 11 bases not matched to a gene; V was cut back by 3 bases and J by 3 bases. The germline CDR1 and CDR2 sequences are MGHRA and YSYEKL. The CDR3 here is CASSQRETGFVYNEQFF. The CDR3 nucleotides are TGCGCCAGCAGCCAGAGAGAGACAGGGTTCGTCTACAATGAGCAGTTCTTC.

This chain connects TRBV7-8 to TRBJ2-1; TRBD2 matches 9 bases. V was pared by 1 base and J by 0 bases, with 4 bases of the junction left unmatched. CDR3 length: 17 amino acids. Germline loops: CDR1 SGHVS, CDR2 FQNEAQ. In DNA, the CDR3 is TGTGCCAGCAGCTTAGGTAGCGGGGGCTACTCCTACAATGAGCAGTTCTTC. This gives the protein CASSLGSGGYSYNEQFF.

The chain combines TRBV5-4 with TRBJ2-1; 13 bases fit TRBD2. J lost 3 bases, V lost 3 bases, and 3 bases had no gene match. The CDR3 has 16 amino acids. Germline CDR1 is SGHNT and CDR2 is YYREEE (reference sequence). CDR3 in amino acids: CASSSGLAGVYNEQFF. The CDR3 DNA is TGTGCCAGCAGCTCCGGACTAGCGGGGGTCTACAATGAGCAGTTCTTC.

The gene calls are TRBV4-2 and TRBJ1-5, with 10 bases that match TRBD1. The germline V gene has CDR1 LGHNA and CDR2 YNFKEQ. With V trimmed by 5 bases and J by 6 bases, 4 bases remained unmatched. This CDR3 comprises 14 residues. CDR3 sequence reads: CASSVDRGGQPQHF. CDR3 bases: TGTGCCAGCAGCGTGGACAGGGGGGGTCAGCCCCAGCATTTT.

V gene TRBV18 combines with J gene TRBJ1-6; a possible D gene is TRBD1 (5 bases). The CDR3 is 14 amino acids. Germline V gene sequence: CDR1 KGHSH, CDR2 LQKENI. V was cut by 3 bases and J by 5 bases, with 8 bases left in between. CDR3 region: CASSPTANNSPLHF. As DNA, the CDR3 is TGTGCCAGCTCACCGACAGCTAATAATTCACCCCTCCACTTT.

CDR3 region: CASSHARAGWGQPQHF. The CDR3 DNA reads TGTGCCAGTAGCCACGCGAGGGCAGGGTGGGGTCAGCCCCAGCATTTT. The genes are TRBV19 and TRBJ1-5, with D possibly TRBD1 on 5 matching bases. The germline gives CDR1 LNHDA, CDR2 SQIVND (reference sequence). CDR3 length: 16 residues. V lost 6 bases and J 6 bases, leaving 21 bases between the germline ends.

The chain couples TRBV19 to TRBJ2-5, with unresolved D. This CDR3 is 16 amino acids long. The germline gives CDR1 LNHDA, CDR2 SQIVND (reference sequence). Trimming left V 4 bases short and J 4 bases short, with 19 bases between. The CDR3, as DNA: TGTGCCAGTAGTAAATCGCCACCACAAGACGGAGAGACCCAGTACTTC. Its translation is CASSKSPPQDGETQYF.

The rearrangement uses TRBV27 and TRBJ2-5; D unresolved. This CDR3 has 13 residues. Trimming cost V 0 bases and J 1 base, with 3 bases left between them. From germline, CDR1 is MNHEY and CDR2 SMNVEV (reference sequence). CDR3 region: CASSLSPQETQYF. In DNA, the CDR3 is TGTGCCAGCAGTTTATCCCCCCAAGAGACCCAGTACTTC.

The chain joins TRBV27 to TRBJ2-1; the D gene is possibly TRBD2 (5 bases). CDR1 and CDR2 (germline): MNHEY, SMNVEV (reference sequence). The CDR3 runs to 17 residues. Trimming left V 0 bases short and J 0 bases short, with 12 bases between. As DNA, the CDR3 is TGTGCCAGCAGTTTATCGAGGGCGAGTGGCTCCTACAATGAGCAGTTCTTC. Protein: CASSLSRASGSYNEQFF.

The chain links TRBV5-1 to TRBJ1-2, with 9 bases lining up with TRBD1. The junction had 4 bases not matched to a gene; V was cut back by 3 bases and J by 7 bases. This CDR3 spans 13 amino acids. Germline-derived CDR1 and CDR2 are SGHRS and YFSETQ. The CDR3 DNA follows: TGCGCCAGCAGCTACGACAGGGGGTCTGGCTACACCTTC. Translation gives CASSYDRGSGYTF.

This rearrangement joins TRBV28 to TRBJ1-1; D gene ambiguous. The CDR3 runs 16 residues. V was clipped by 5 bases and J by 0 bases, with 16 bases between them. The germline CDR1 and CDR2 sequences are MDHEN and SYDVKM. CDR3 sequence: CASSPPDMSMNTEAFF. CDR3 sequence (DNA): TGTGCCAGCAGTCCTCCTGACATGAGCATGAACACTGAAGCTTTCTTT.